This paragraph covers one T cell receptor (beta chain) sequence. The sample belongs to a study of blood T cell repertoires in COVID-19. Study-level background: The study drew acute and convalescent COVID-19 samples from the United States, Italy and Spain. PBMCs, B-cell-depleted T cells, or T cells provided the cDNA or gDNA that made up the material.

Source study methods: Estimation of nucleated cell counts was performed using reference gene primer amplification. The method was immunoSEQ multiplex PCR; TCRdb's version includes in-frame clones alone and lacks a portion of them. The DNA gave D and trimming, while V, J and clone size come from that table. The sample includes under 200,000 clones, more than 75% of them seen just once. The TCR comes from a man in his forties with active or convalescent COVID-19. The material sequenced was peripheral blood.

The CDR3 DNA is TGTGCCAGTGGAGTGGGGACTTGGGCGTATTATGGCTACACCTTC. Translated: CASGVGTWAYYGYTF. The chain employs TRBV19 and TRBJ1-2; possible D gene TRBD1, 5 bases. Germline-derived CDR1 and CDR2 are LNHDA and SQIVND (reference sequence). The CDR3 contains 15 residues. V was trimmed by 8 bases and J by 5 bases, leaving 21 bases between them.